Shown below are 7 T cell receptor beta chains from a single sample sequenced in a study of beta chain features in type 1 diabetes. Isolated RNA was reverse transcribed in full, so expressed TCRB transcripts were sequenced. The assay was immunoSEQ multiplex PCR, and TCRdb's table has in-frame clones only and misses some. This sample yields around 310,000 clones, of which around 10% are seen a single time; 0.015% to 0.02% belongs to the top ten. Sequenced input: naive CD4+ T cells from blood. Source of these receptors: a woman aged 30 to 39 in good health.

This clone appeared a few times. The chain joins TRBV4-3 to TRBJ2-7; TRBD1 might be the D (7 bases). Germline CDR1 LGHNA, CDR2 YSLEER. V lost 4 bases, J lost 7 bases, and 14 bases lay in between. The CDR3 is made up of 13 amino acids. For the CDR3, the DNA is TGCGCCAGCAGCCTCATGGCAGGGGGGGAGCAGTACTTC. It translates to CASSLMAGGEQYF.

This clone was picked up a small number of times. The chain employs TRBV7-2 and TRBJ2-7; 8 nucleotides line up with TRBD1. CDR3 length equals 14 residues. Germline trimming cut 5 bases from V and 5 bases from J; bases unmatched to any gene: 8. Germline V gene data show CDR1 as SGHTA and CDR2 as FQGNSA. As DNA, the CDR3 is TGTGCCAGCAGCACCCGGACAGGGTATCACGAGCAGTACTTC. This codes for CASSTRTGYHEQYF. The variable domain in full, with the rest retrieved from reference TRBV7-2 and TRBJ2-7, is GAGVSQSPSNKVTEKGKDVELRCDPISGHTALYWYRQSLGQGLEFLIYFQGNSAPDKSGLPSDRFSAERTGGSVSTLTIQRTQQEDSAVYLCASSTRTGYHEQYFGPGTRLTVT.

The chain joins TRBV29-1 to TRBJ2-3; a weak D match, TRBD1 (5 bases). Trimming took off 6 bases at V and 3 bases at J, with 10 bases between the two ends. The CDR3 is made up of 12 amino acids. The germline V gene has CDR1 SQVTM and CDR2 ANQGSEA. CDR3 sequence (DNA): TGCAGCGTCAGGGTTTTTACAGATACGCAGTATTTT. Protein: CSVRVFTDTQYF.

This clone has only a few counts. This rearrangement joins TRBV28 to TRBJ2-6; 7 positions agree with TRBD1. V was pared by 5 bases and J by 2 bases, with 6 bases of the junction left unmatched. Germline CDR1 reads MDHEN; CDR2 reads SYDVKM. The CDR3 runs 16 residues. Here the CDR3 reads CASSTAQGAGANVLTF. The CDR3 nucleotides are TGTGCCAGCAGTACAGCCCAGGGGGCTGGGGCCAACGTCCTGACTTTC.

This clone was seen a few times. The chain combines TRBV7-2 with TRBJ2-2, with 8 bases fitting TRBD2. V was pared by 6 bases and J by 4 bases, with 10 bases of the junction left unmatched. The CDR3 has 16 residues. CDR1 and CDR2 (germline): SGHTA, FQGNSA. The CDR3 is CASRLAGGRFTGELFF. CDR3 in DNA: TGTGCCAGCAGGTTGGCGGGAGGACGATTCACCGGGGAGCTGTTTTTT.

This clone was detected only a few times. CDR3 in DNA: TGTGCCAGCAGCCAAGAACCCTCCTCGCTAGCGGGAGGGGAGCAGTTCTTC. As protein: CASSQEPSSLAGGEQFF. The J gene is TRBJ2-1, the V gene TRBV14; 12 bases align to TRBD2. The junction had 10 bases not matched to a gene; V was cut back by 0 bases and J by 10 bases. CDR1 SGHDN and CDR2 FVKESK come from the germline V gene. The CDR3 is 17 residues long.

V and J are TRBV11-3 and TRBJ2-1; 8 bases map to TRBD2. CDR3 length: 14 residues. Germline loops: CDR1 SGHNT, CDR2 YENEEA. The V segment lost 4 bases and the J segment 9 bases; nucleotides outside the gene matches: 8. CDR3 DNA sequence: TGTGCCAGCAGCTCGGGGGGGGATTGGGGTGAGCAGTTCTTC. Amino acid sequence: CASSSGGDWGEQFF.